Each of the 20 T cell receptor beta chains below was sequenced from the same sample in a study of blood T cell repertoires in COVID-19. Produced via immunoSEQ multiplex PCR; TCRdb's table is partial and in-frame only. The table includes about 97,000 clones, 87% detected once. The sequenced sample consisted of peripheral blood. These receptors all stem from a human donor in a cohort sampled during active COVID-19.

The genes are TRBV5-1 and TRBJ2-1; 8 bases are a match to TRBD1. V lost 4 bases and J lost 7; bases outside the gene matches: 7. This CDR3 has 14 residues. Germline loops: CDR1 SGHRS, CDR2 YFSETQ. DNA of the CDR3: TGCGCCAGCAGCGTGGACAGGGCTTCTAATGAGCAGTTCTTC. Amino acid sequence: CASSVDRASNEQFF. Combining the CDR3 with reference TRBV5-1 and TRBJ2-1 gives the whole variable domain KAGVTQTPRYLIKTRGQQVTLSCSPISGHRSVSWYQQTPGQGLQFLFEYFSETQRNKGNFPGRFSGRQFSNSRSEMNVSTLELGDSALYLCASSVDRASNEQFFGPGTRLTVL.

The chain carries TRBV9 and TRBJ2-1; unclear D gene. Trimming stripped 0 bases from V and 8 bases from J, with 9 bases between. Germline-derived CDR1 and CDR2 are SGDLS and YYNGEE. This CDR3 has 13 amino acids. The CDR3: CASSVVMGDEQFF. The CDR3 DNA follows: TGTGCCAGCAGCGTAGTGATGGGCGATGAGCAGTTCTTC. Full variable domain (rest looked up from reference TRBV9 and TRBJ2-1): DSGVTQTPKHLITATGQRVTLRCSPRSGDLSVYWYQQSLDQGLQFLIQYYNGEERAKGNILERFSAQQFPDLHSELNLSSLELGDSALYFCASSVVMGDEQFFGPGTRLTVL.

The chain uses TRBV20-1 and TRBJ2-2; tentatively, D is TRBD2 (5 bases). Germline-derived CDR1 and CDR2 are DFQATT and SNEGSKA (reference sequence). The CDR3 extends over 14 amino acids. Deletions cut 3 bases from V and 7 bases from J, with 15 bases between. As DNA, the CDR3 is TGCAGTGCTAGTGTTCGAGGGTCGGGCGGGGAGCTGTTTTTT. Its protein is CSASVRGSGGELFF.

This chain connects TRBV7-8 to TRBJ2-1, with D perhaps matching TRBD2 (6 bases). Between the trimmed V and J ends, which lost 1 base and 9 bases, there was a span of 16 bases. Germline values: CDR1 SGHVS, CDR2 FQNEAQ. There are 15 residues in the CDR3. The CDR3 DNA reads TGTGCCAGCAGCTTAGGTAGAGGTAGCGGATCTGAGCAGTTCTTC. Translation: CASSLGRGSGSEQFF.

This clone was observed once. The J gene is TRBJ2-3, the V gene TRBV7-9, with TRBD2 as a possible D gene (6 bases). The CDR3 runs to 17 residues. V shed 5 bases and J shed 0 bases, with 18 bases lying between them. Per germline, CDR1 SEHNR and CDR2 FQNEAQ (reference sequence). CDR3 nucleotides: TGTGCCAGCAGCCGATCTCTTGGAGGGACTAGCACAGATACGCAGTATTTT. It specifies CASSRSLGGTSTDTQYF.

CDR3 protein: CASSLGTGRVNEQFF. In DNA form, the CDR3 reads TGTGCCAGTAGTTTAGGGACTGGGCGAGTGAATGAGCAGTTCTTC. This chain uses TRBV19 with TRBJ2-1; D is perhaps TRBD2 (6 bases). V gave up 5 bases and J gave up 7 bases, with 18 bases separating them. CDR3 length: 15 amino acids. Per germline, CDR1 LNHDA and CDR2 SQIVND (reference sequence).

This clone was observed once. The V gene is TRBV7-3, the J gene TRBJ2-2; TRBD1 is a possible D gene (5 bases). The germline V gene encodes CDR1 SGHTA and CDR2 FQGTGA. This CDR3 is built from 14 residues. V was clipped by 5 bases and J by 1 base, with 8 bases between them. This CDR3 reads CASSPQGNTGELFF. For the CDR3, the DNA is TGTGCCAGCAGCCCGCAGGGGAACACCGGGGAGCTGTTTTTT.

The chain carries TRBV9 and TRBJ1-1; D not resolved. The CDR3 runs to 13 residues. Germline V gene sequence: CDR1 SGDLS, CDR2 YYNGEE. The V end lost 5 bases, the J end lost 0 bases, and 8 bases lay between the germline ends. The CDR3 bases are TGTGCCAGCAGTAAAACACTGAACACTGAAGCTTTCTTT. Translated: CASSKTLNTEAFF. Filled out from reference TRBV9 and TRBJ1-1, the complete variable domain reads DSGVTQTPKHLITATGQRVTLRCSPRSGDLSVYWYQQSLDQGLQFLIQYYNGEERAKGNILERFSAQQFPDLHSELNLSSLELGDSALYFCASSKTLNTEAFFGQGTRLTVV.

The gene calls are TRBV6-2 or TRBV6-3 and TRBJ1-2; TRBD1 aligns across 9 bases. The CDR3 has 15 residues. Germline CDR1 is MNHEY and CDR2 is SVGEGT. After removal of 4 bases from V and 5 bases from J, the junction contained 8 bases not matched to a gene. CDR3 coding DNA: TGTGCCAGCAGTTTCGGGACAGGGAGTCGGTATGGCTACACCTTC. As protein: CASSFGTGSRYGYTF.

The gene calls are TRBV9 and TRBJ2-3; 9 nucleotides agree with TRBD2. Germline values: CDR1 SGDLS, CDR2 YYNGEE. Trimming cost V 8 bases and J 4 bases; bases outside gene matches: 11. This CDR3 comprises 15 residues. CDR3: CASTGSGRFADTQYF. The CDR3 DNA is TGTGCCAGTACGGGGAGCGGGAGGTTCGCAGATACGCAGTATTTT. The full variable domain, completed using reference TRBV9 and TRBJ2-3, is DSGVTQTPKHLITATGQRVTLRCSPRSGDLSVYWYQQSLDQGLQFLIQYYNGEERAKGNILERFSAQQFPDLHSELNLSSLELGDSALYFCASTGSGRFADTQYFGPGTRLTVL.

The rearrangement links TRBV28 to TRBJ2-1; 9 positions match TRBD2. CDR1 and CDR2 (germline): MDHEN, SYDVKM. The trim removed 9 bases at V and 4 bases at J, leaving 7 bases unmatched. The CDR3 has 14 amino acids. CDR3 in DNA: TGTGCCAGTAGGGCTAGCGGGAAATACAATGAGCAGTTCTTC. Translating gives CASRASGKYNEQFF. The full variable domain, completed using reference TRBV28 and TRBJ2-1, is DVKVTQSSRYLVKRTGEKVFLECVQDMDHENMFWYRQDPGLGLRLIYFSYDVKMKEKGDIPEGYSVSREKKERFSLILESASTNQTSMYLCASRASGKYNEQFFGPGTRLTVL.

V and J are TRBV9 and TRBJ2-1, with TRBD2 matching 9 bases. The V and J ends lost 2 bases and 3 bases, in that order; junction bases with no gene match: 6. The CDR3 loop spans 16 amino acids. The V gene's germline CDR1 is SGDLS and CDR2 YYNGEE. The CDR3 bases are TGTGCCAGCAGCGTGGCACCTAGCGGGATCTACAATGAGCAGTTCTTC. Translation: CASSVAPSGIYNEQFF.

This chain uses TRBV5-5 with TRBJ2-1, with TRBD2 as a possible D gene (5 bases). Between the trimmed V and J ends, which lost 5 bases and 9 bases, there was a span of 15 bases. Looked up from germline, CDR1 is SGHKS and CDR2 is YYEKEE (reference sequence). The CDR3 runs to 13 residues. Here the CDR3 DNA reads TGTGCCAGCAGAGATACACGGAGGAGTGAGCAGTTCTTC. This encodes CASRDTRRSEQFF.

The CDR3 DNA is TGCAGCGGTGACAGGGCGAACACTGAAGCTTTCTTT. Protein product: CSGDRANTEAFF. V is TRBV29-1 and J is TRBJ1-1; 7 nucleotides match TRBD1. V lost 7 bases to trimming and J lost 1 base; unmatched junction nucleotides: 3. The CDR3 loop spans 12 amino acids. Germline loops: CDR1 SQVTM, CDR2 ANQGSEA.

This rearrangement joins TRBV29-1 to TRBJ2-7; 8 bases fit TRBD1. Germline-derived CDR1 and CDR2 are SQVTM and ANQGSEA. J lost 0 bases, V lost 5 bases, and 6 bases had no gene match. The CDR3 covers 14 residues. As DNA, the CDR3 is TGCAGCGTTAACGACAGGGGCACCTCCTACGAGCAGTACTTC. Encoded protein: CSVNDRGTSYEQYF.

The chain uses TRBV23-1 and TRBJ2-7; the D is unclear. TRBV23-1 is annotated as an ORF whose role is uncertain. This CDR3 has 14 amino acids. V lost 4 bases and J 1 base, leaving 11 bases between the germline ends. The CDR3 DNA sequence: TGCGCCAGCAGTCGCGTCGGTTCTTCCTACGAGCAGTACTTC. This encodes CASSRVGSSYEQYF.

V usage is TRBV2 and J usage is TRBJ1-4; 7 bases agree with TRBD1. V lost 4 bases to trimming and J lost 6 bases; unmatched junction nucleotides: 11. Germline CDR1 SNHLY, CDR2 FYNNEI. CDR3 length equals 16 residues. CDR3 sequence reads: CASSASLGQKDEKLFF. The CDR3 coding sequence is TGTGCCAGCAGTGCATCCTTGGGACAGAAAGATGAAAAACTGTTTTTT. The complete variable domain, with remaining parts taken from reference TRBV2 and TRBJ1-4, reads EPEVTQTPSHQVTQMGQEVILRCVPISNHLYFYWYRQILGQKVEFLVSFYNNEISEKSEIFDDQFSVERPDGSNFTLKIRSTKLEDSAMYFCASSASLGQKDEKLFFGSGTQLSVL.

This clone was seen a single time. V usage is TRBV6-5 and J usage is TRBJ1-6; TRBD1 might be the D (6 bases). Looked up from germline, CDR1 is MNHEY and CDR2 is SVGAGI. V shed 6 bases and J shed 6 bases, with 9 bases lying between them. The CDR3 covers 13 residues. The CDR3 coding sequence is TGTGCCAGCAGCCAGGGGATTAATTCACCCCTCCACTTT. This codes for CASSQGINSPLHF.

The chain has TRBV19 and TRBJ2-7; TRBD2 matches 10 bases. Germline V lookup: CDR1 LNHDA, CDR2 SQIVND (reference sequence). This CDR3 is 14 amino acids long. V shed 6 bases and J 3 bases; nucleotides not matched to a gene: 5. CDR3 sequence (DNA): TGTGCCAGTAGCCTAGCGGGAGCTAACTACGAGCAGTACTTC. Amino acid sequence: CASSLAGANYEQYF.

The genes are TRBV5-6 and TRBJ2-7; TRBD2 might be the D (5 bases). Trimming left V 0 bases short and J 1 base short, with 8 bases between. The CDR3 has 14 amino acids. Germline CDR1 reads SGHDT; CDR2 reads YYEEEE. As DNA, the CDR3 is TGTGCCAGCAGCTTGGCGGGATTGTCCTACGAGCAGTACTTC. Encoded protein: CASSLAGLSYEQYF.